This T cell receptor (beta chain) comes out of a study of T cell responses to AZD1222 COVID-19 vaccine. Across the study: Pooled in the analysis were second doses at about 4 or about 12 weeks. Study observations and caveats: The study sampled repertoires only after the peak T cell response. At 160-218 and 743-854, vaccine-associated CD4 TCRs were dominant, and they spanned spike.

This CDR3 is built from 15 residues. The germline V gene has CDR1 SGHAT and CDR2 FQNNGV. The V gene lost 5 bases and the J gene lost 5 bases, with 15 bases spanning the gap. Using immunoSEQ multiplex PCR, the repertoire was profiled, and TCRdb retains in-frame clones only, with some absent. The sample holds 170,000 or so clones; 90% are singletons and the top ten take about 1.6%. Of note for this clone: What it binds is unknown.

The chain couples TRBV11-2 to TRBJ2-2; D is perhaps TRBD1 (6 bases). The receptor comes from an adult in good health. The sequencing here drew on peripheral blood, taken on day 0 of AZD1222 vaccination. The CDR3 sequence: CASSPGQIITGELFF. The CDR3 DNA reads TGTGCCAGCAGCCCAGGACAGATAATTACCGGGGAGCTGTTTTTT.